This entry lists 23 T cell receptor beta chains sequenced from one sample in a study of T cells expressing NK-cell markers. TCRdb reanalyzed the 5' RACE reads and collapses them to one entry per CDR3 protein, without DNA. This table holds about 460,000 distinct CDR3 sequences. Material: blood T cells: a sorted CD56 or NKG2C T cell subset, CD4+ or CD8+ T cells, or bulk PBMC T cells (not recorded which). These receptor sequences come from a woman aged 45-59 years in good health.

This chain connects TRBV7-9 to TRBJ2-5. CDR1 and CDR2 from the germline V gene are SEHNR and FQNEAQ (reference sequence). This CDR3 region has 13 residues. CDR3 protein: CASSLQVQETQYF.

The CDR3 sequence: CASSLHGQGAWNEQFF. V and J are TRBV11-1 and TRBJ2-1; the TRBD1 assignment by TCRdb is unverifiable without DNA. Germline CDR1 SGHAT, CDR2 FQDESV (reference sequence). The CDR3 has 16 residues.

This chain uses TRBV12-3 or TRBV12-4 with TRBJ2-1. The CDR3 sequence is 12 residues long. CDR3 protein: CASSLSHLWQFF.

V gene TRBV5-1 combines with J gene TRBJ1-1; absent DNA, TCRdb's TRBD1 call cannot be checked. The CDR3 covers 16 residues. CDR1 and CDR2 from the germline V gene are SGHRS and YFSETQ. The CDR3 reads CASSLSRQGGGTEAFF.

The chain uses TRBV5-1 and TRBJ1-2. The CDR3 spans 16 residues. CDR1 and CDR2 from the germline V gene are SGHRS and YFSETQ. CDR3 region: CASSSTVDPINYGYTF.

The chain links TRBV9 to TRBJ2-1. Germline V gene lookup returns CDR1 SGDLS and CDR2 YYNGEE. The CDR3 contains 11 residues. CDR3 protein: CASSATSEQFF.

J is TRBJ2-2 and V is TRBV6-5; TCRdb gives TRBD1 as the D gene, but with no DNA this cannot be confirmed. Germline V gene sequence: CDR1 MNHEY, CDR2 SVGAGI. This CDR3 comprises 15 residues. The CDR3: CASSYLPLSGAELFF.

This chain connects TRBV9 to TRBJ2-3; the D gene TCRdb calls, TRBD1, cannot be checked with no DNA. Germline V lookup: CDR1 SGDLS, CDR2 YYNGEE. CDR3 length: 19 residues. This chain's CDR3 is CASSAEPGTGAPSTDTQYF.

V usage is TRBV20-1 and J usage is TRBJ1-4. The CDR3 runs 15 residues. CDR1 DFQATT and CDR2 SNEGSKA come from the germline V gene (reference sequence). CDR3 sequence reads: CSARDQLGRSEKLFF.

The chain carries TRBV24-1 and TRBJ2-1; the D gene TCRdb calls, TRBD2, cannot be checked with no DNA. In germline, CDR1 is KGHDR, CDR2 SFDVKD. The CDR3 has 13 amino acids. The chain's CDR3 is CATRGFSYNEQFF.

The CDR3 spells CASSLDTDTQYF. This sequence joins TRBV7-9 and TRBJ2-3. Germline V gene sequence: CDR1 SEHNR, CDR2 FQNEAQ (reference sequence). The CDR3 is 12 amino acids.

The V and J genes are TRBV12-3 or TRBV12-4 and TRBJ2-3; TCRdb gives TRBD2 as the D gene, but with no DNA this cannot be confirmed. There are 17 residues in the CDR3. This chain's CDR3 is CASSLYFPPPQADTQYF.

The chain has TRBV5-6 and TRBJ2-5; without DNA, the TCRdb call of TRBD2 cannot be checked. Germline values: CDR1 SGHDT, CDR2 YYEEEE. The CDR3 loop spans 14 amino acids. CDR3 sequence reads: CASSLWPDEETQYF.

V is TRBV4-1 and J is TRBJ1-1. The CDR3 contains 16 residues. From germline, CDR1 is MGHRA and CDR2 YSYEKL. The CDR3 loop is CASSQVPRTENTEAFF.

The CDR3 region is CASSTKREASNTQYF. The chain employs TRBV4-2 and TRBJ2-3; there is no DNA to check the TCRdb D call of TRBD2. The germline V gene has CDR1 LGHNA and CDR2 YNFKEQ. CDR3 length: 15 residues.

This chain joins TRBV28 and TRBJ1-1; the D call of TRBD1 rests on TCRdb alone, since no DNA is present to check it. The CDR3 is 14 amino acids. Per germline, CDR1 MDHEN and CDR2 SYDVKM. The CDR3 loop reads CASSSRQGWTEAFF.

The V gene is TRBV10-1, the J gene TRBJ2-1; absent DNA, TCRdb's TRBD2 call cannot be checked. The CDR3 is 17 residues long. Germline CDR1 and CDR2: WNHNN and SYGVQD (reference sequence). The CDR3 region is CASSDGETSGRANEQFF.

This chain joins TRBV9 and TRBJ2-1; checking the TCRdb D call of TRBD2 is not possible without DNA. In germline, CDR1 is SGDLS, CDR2 YYNGEE. This CDR3 is 18 amino acids long. The CDR3 loop reads CASSVNERDASSYNEQFF.

V is TRBV5-1 and J is TRBJ2-7; TCRdb returns TRBD1, unconfirmable since there is no DNA. CDR1 is SGHRS, CDR2 YFSETQ, per germline. This CDR3 region has 15 residues. The CDR3 loop is CASSLVSGGDYEQYF.

The V call is TRBV6-1, the J call TRBJ2-5; the TCRdb D gene call, TRBD1, has no DNA to confirm it. The CDR3 has 14 residues. Germline V lookup: CDR1 MNHNS, CDR2 SASEGT. The CDR3 reads CAAFGRGIQETQYF.

The chain recombines TRBV29-1 with TRBJ2-3; checking the TCRdb D call of TRBD2 is not possible without DNA. This CDR3 is 15 amino acids long. CDR1 and CDR2 (germline): SQVTM, ANQGSEA. This CDR3 reads CSVHLAGERADTQYF.

The rearrangement uses TRBV3-1 and TRBJ1-2. CDR1 and CDR2 from the germline V gene are LGHDT and YNNKEL (reference sequence). This CDR3 contains 15 residues. The CDR3 here is CASSQDRRQFGGYTF.

The rearrangement uses TRBV29-1 and TRBJ1-2. The V gene's germline CDR1 is SQVTM and CDR2 ANQGSEA. This CDR3 is 13 amino acids long. This chain's CDR3 is CSVEDRENYGYTF.